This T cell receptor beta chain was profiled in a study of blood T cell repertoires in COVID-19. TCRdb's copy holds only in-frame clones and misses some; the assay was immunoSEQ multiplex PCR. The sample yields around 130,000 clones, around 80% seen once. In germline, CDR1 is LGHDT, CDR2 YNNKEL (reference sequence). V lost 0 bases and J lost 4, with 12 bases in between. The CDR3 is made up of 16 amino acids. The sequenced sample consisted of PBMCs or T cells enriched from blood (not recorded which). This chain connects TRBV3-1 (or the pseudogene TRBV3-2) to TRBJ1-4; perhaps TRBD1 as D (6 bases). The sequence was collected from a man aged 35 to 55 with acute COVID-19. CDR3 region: CASSQEAGTSNEKLFF. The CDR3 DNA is TGTGCCAGCAGCCAAGAAGCCGGGACAAGTAATGAAAAACTGTTTTTT.